The 24 T cell receptor beta chains below all came from one sample that was sequenced in a study of blood T cell repertoires in COVID-19. Clones were read by immunoSEQ multiplex PCR, and TCRdb kept only the in-frame ones, dropping some. The repertoire holds about 190,000 clones, with approximately 80% as singletons. Sequencing used peripheral blood. These receptors were obtained from a woman aged 45 to 65 with acute or convalescent COVID-19.

The rearrangement uses TRBV5-4 and TRBJ2-2; TRBD2 matches 7 bases. Germline V lookup: CDR1 SGHNT, CDR2 YYREEE (reference sequence). Trimming at V came to 4 bases and at J to 2 bases, leaving 5 bases not matched to a gene. This CDR3 comprises 15 residues. The DNA for the CDR3 is TGTGCCAGCAGCGTCCGGGACTACAACACCGGGGAGCTGTTTTTT. Its protein product is CASSVRDYNTGELFF. Full variable domain (missing parts from reference TRBV5-4 and TRBJ2-2): ETGVTQSPTHLIKTRGQQVTLRCSSQSGHNTVSWYQQALGQGPQFIFQYYREEENGRGNFPPRFSGLQFPNYSSELNVNALELDDSALYLCASSVRDYNTGELFFGEGSRLTVL.

The V gene is TRBV3-1 (or the pseudogene TRBV3-2), the J gene TRBJ2-3; 8 nucleotides agree with TRBD2. The CDR3 extends over 16 amino acids. Germline V lookup: CDR1 LGHDT, CDR2 YNNKEL (reference sequence). Germline trimming cut 0 bases from V and 5 bases from J; bases unmatched to any gene: 7. CDR3 bases: TGTGCCAGCAGCCAAGAGATGCGGCTAGCGGGAGATACGCAGTATTTT. Protein product: CASSQEMRLAGDTQYF.

In DNA, the CDR3 is TGTGCCAGCAGCCCTAGCGGGAGTGTTACAGATACGCAGTATTTT. It encodes CASSPSGSVTDTQYF. This sequence joins TRBV7-2 and TRBJ2-3; 10 bases are shared with TRBD2. The germline V gene encodes CDR1 SGHTA and CDR2 FQGNSA. Trimming took 5 bases from V and 3 from J; bases not matched to a gene: 5. The CDR3 extends over 15 amino acids. The full variable domain, its missing parts supplied by reference TRBV7-2 and TRBJ2-3, is GAGVSQSPSNKVTEKGKDVELRCDPISGHTALYWYRQSLGQGLEFLIYFQGNSAPDKSGLPSDRFSAERTGGSVSTLTIQRTQQEDSAVYLCASSPSGSVTDTQYFGPGTRLTVL.

J is TRBJ2-1 and V is TRBV5-4; 9 bases align to TRBD1. CDR1 is SGHNT and CDR2 is YYREEE in the germline V gene (reference sequence). V lost 3 bases, J lost 2 bases, and 9 bases stayed unmatched. This CDR3 comprises 17 residues. CDR3 loop: CASSSASDRGPYNEQFF. CDR3 DNA: TGTGCCAGCAGCTCCGCTTCGGACAGGGGCCCCTACAATGAGCAGTTCTTC.

This sequence joins TRBV3-1 (or the pseudogene TRBV3-2) and TRBJ1-3; D is ambiguous. Deletions cut 5 bases from V and 4 bases from J, with 6 bases between. Germline values: CDR1 LGHDT, CDR2 YNNKEL (reference sequence). The CDR3 spans 12 residues. This CDR3 reads CASSGEGNTIYF. CDR3 nucleotides: TGTGCCAGCAGCGGGGAGGGAAACACCATATATTTT.

The chain uses TRBV14 and TRBJ2-1, with D unresolved. This CDR3 contains 18 residues. Germline V lookup: CDR1 SGHDN, CDR2 FVKESK. Trimming took 0 bases from V and 3 from J, leaving 18 bases between them. The CDR3 region is CASSQERLTPTLYNEQFF. The CDR3 DNA reads TGTGCCAGCAGCCAAGAAAGGTTGACACCTACCCTCTACAATGAGCAGTTCTTC.

The J gene is TRBJ2-1, the V gene TRBV4-2; maybe TRBD1 (6 bases). The V gene's germline CDR1 is LGHNA and CDR2 YNFKEQ. V was clipped by 3 bases and J by 4 bases, with 7 bases between them. The CDR3 length is 13 residues. The CDR3 is CASSHTGYNEQFF. The CDR3 DNA reads TGTGCCAGCAGCCACACAGGGTACAATGAGCAGTTCTTC.

The V call is TRBV7-9, the J call TRBJ1-4; D is unclear. The V end lost 5 bases, the J end lost 8 bases, and 9 bases lay between the germline ends. This CDR3 is built from 12 residues. Germline lookup yields CDR1 SEHNR and CDR2 FQNEAQ (reference sequence). This chain's CDR3 is CASSQHGEKLFF. The CDR3 coding sequence is TGTGCCAGCAGCCAACACGGGGAAAAACTGTTTTTT.

The chain has TRBV11-3 and TRBJ2-7; 10 bases match TRBD2. V was pared by 3 bases and J by 4 bases, with 6 bases of the junction left unmatched. The CDR3 extends over 15 amino acids. Germline V lookup: CDR1 SGHNT, CDR2 YENEEA. The CDR3 region is CASSLEASGGYEQYF. CDR3 DNA sequence: TGTGCCAGCAGCTTGGAAGCTAGCGGGGGATACGAGCAGTACTTC.

The gene calls are TRBV19 and TRBJ1-5; the D is unclear. Germline CDR1 LNHDA, CDR2 SQIVND (reference sequence). V lost 2 bases to trimming and J lost 0 bases, with 8 bases between them. The CDR3 extends over 15 amino acids. The DNA for the CDR3 is TGTGCCAGTAGTATAACTCGCTATAGCAATCAGCCCCAGCATTTT. It specifies CASSITRYSNQPQHF.

The chain links TRBV25-1 to TRBJ2-5; a possible D gene is TRBD2 (6 bases). The ends were cut back, 0 bases at V and 4 bases at J, with 12 bases in the middle. The CDR3 sequence is 15 residues long. Germline lookup yields CDR1 MGHDK and CDR2 SYGVNS. The CDR3 loop reads CASSEYRRGRETQYF. The CDR3 bases are TGTGCCAGCAGTGAATATCGGAGGGGTAGAGAGACCCAGTACTTC.

Only a few counts were recorded for this clone. The chain joins TRBV5-6 to TRBJ1-1; TRBD1 agrees at 12 bases. Germline V gives CDR1 SGHDT, CDR2 YYEEEE. The CDR3 covers 16 residues. Trimming removed 4 bases from V and 1 base from J; junction bases left unmatched: 5. The CDR3: CASSGGTGGWNTEAFF. In DNA, the CDR3 is TGTGCCAGCAGCGGGGGGACAGGGGGCTGGAACACTGAAGCTTTCTTT.

V gene TRBV6-2 or TRBV6-3 combines with J gene TRBJ2-3; 8 nucleotides match TRBD1. The germline CDR1 and CDR2 sequences are MNHEY and SVGEGT. V shed 4 bases and J 5 bases; nucleotides not matched to a gene: 8. The CDR3 is 15 amino acids. The CDR3, as DNA: TGTGCCAGCAGTTCCGTGGCAGGGGGCGTAGATACGCAGTATTTT. Its protein product is CASSSVAGGVDTQYF.

This clone was seen a handful of times. The rearrangement joins TRBV7-2 to TRBJ2-2; 9 bases line up with TRBD2. The CDR3 is made up of 16 amino acids. Trimming took 2 bases from V and 4 from J; bases not matched to a gene: 5. In germline, CDR1 is SGHTA, CDR2 FQGNSA. DNA of the CDR3: TGTGCCAGCAGCTTACGACTAGCGGAGATCACCGGGGAGCTGTTTTTT. It yields the protein CASSLRLAEITGELFF.

The chain couples TRBV12-3 or TRBV12-4 to TRBJ2-5; no definite D call. The CDR3 loop spans 12 amino acids. V dropped 2 bases and J dropped 5 bases, with 6 bases sitting between them. The chain's CDR3 is CASSLSSETQYF. CDR3 in DNA: TGTGCCAGCAGTTTATCCTCGGAGACCCAGTACTTC.

The chain links TRBV11-2 to TRBJ2-7, with 7 bases fitting TRBD1. The CDR3 totals 13 residues. Looked up from germline, CDR1 is SGHAT and CDR2 is FQNNGV. With 5 bases clipped from V and 3 bases from J, the junction kept 4 bases outside the gene matches. CDR3 loop: CASSVRDSYEQYF. In DNA form, the CDR3 reads TGTGCCAGCAGCGTCCGGGACAGCTACGAGCAGTACTTC.

V and J are TRBV15 and TRBJ2-7, with TRBD1 identical over 8 bases. Per germline, CDR1 LNHNV and CDR2 YYDKDF (reference sequence). Unmatched junction bases numbered 5, after V lost 2 bases and J lost 2 bases. The CDR3 spans 15 residues. CDR3 in DNA: TGTGCCACCAGCAGAACCGGGACAGGTCCCTACGAGCAGTACTTC. This gives the protein CATSRTGTGPYEQYF.

The CDR3 nucleotides read TGCGCCAGCAGTGACACGTCGACTAATGAAAAACTGTTTTTT. Protein product: CASSDTSTNEKLFF. The chain uses TRBV5-1 and TRBJ1-4; D is unresolved. Trimming removed 5 bases at V and 2 bases at J, with 10 bases between. This CDR3 region has 14 residues. Germline V gene lookup returns CDR1 SGHRS and CDR2 YFSETQ.

The chain has TRBV20-1 and TRBJ2-1, with TRBD1 matching over 12 bases. The CDR3 has 15 amino acids. V shed 3 bases and J 8 bases; nucleotides not matched to a gene: 8. CDR1 is DFQATT and CDR2 is SNEGSKA in the germline V gene (reference sequence). The CDR3 loop reads CSASRDRGREDEQFF. The CDR3 DNA reads as TGCAGTGCTAGTAGGGACAGGGGGCGGGAGGATGAGCAGTTCTTC.

V and J are TRBV11-2 and TRBJ2-5; D possibly corresponds to TRBD2 (6 bases). Germline V gene lookup returns CDR1 SGHAT and CDR2 FQNNGV. This CDR3 spans 16 amino acids. Between the trimmed V and J ends, which lost 1 base and 4 bases, there was a span of 16 bases. The CDR3 coding sequence is TGTGCCAGCAGCTTAGTCGGGAGCGGAGAGGGAGAGACCCAGTACTTC. Translated: CASSLVGSGEGETQYF.

This clone was counted once. The chain uses TRBV5-4 and TRBJ2-5, with TRBD2 matching over 7 bases. With 0 bases clipped from V and 3 bases from J, the junction kept 5 bases outside the gene matches. The CDR3 totals 15 residues. Germline V gives CDR1 SGHNT, CDR2 YYREEE (reference sequence). The CDR3 is CASSLGGGSEETQYF. As DNA, the CDR3 is TGTGCCAGCAGCTTGGGCGGCGGGAGTGAAGAGACCCAGTACTTC.

The chain uses TRBV3-1 (or the pseudogene TRBV3-2) and TRBJ1-5; unclear D gene. This CDR3 has 14 amino acids. V shed 4 bases and J shed 0 bases, with 7 bases lying between them. Germline values: CDR1 LGHDT, CDR2 YNNKEL (reference sequence). The CDR3 loop is CASSPRYSNQPQHF. CDR3 coding DNA: TGTGCCAGCAGCCCGCGTTATAGCAATCAGCCCCAGCATTTT.

V usage is TRBV6-5 and J usage is TRBJ2-7; 11 positions agree with TRBD2. The CDR3 runs 14 residues. CDR1 and CDR2 from the germline V gene are MNHEY and SVGAGI. With 6 bases clipped from V and 2 bases from J, the junction kept 3 bases outside the gene matches. The CDR3 region is CASRRSGGAYEQYF. The CDR3 region has the DNA TGTGCCAGCAGACGTAGCGGGGGGGCCTACGAGCAGTACTTC.

This rearrangement joins TRBV5-1 to TRBJ2-1, with D maybe TRBD1 (7 bases). V lost 6 bases, J lost 8 bases, and 24 bases lay in between. CDR1 and CDR2 from the germline V gene are SGHRS and YFSETQ. CDR3 length equals 16 residues. CDR3 DNA: TGCGCCAGCAACTACAACCCCCAGGGGGGATCGGATGAGCAGTTCTTC. This sequence encodes CASNYNPQGGSDEQFF.